A selection of T cell receptor beta chains follows, all from one sample in a study of cytomegalovirus exposure and HLA in healthy donors. TCRdb's table, derived via immunoSEQ multiplex PCR, lists solely in-frame clones and lacks some. The repertoire has about 160,000 clones, 75% to 80% of them found once; the top ten carry just under 1%. Source material: PBMCs. The receptors originated from a woman aged 45-60 years in good health and CMV-seropositive. CDR3s include the opening cysteine and the closing phenylalanine or tryptophan. A D gene is named only where the DNA matches it firmly. For some rows the clone size is stated as once, few or many, or as a class when expanded; others skip it.

V gene: TRBV2; J gene: TRBJ1-4; clone size: NA; D gene: TRBD1; CDR3 protein: CASSSGQAFNEKLFF; CDR3 DNA: TGTGCCAGCAGTTCGGGACAGGCCTTTAATGAAAAACTGTTTTTT
V gene: TRBV4-1; J gene: TRBJ2-1; clone size: NA; D gene: TRBD1; CDR3 protein: CASSQARTGRGNEQFF; CDR3 DNA: TGCGCCAGCAGCCAAGCTAGGACAGGGCGGGGAAATGAGCAGTTCTTC
V gene: TRBV7-2; J gene: TRBJ2-7; clone size: NA; D gene: TRBD2; CDR3 protein: CASSMGLASYEQYF; CDR3 DNA: TGTGCCAGCAGCATGGGACTAGCCAGCTACGAGCAGTACTTC
V gene: TRBV15; J gene: TRBJ1-2; clone size: NA; D gene: TRBD1; CDR3 protein: CATGTGTGYGYTF; CDR3 DNA: TGTGCCACAGGGACCGGGACAGGGTATGGCTACACCTTC
V gene: TRBV7-3; J gene: TRBJ2-2; clone size: NA; D gene: NA; CDR3 protein: CASSFGQTNTGELFF; CDR3 DNA: TGTGCCAGCAGCTTTGGACAGACAAACACCGGGGAGCTGTTTTTT
V gene: TRBV28; J gene: TRBJ2-1; clone size: NA; D gene: TRBD2; CDR3 protein: CASSTHAGTSEYNEQFF; CDR3 DNA: TGTGCCAGCAGTACACACGCAGGGACTAGCGAATACAATGAGCAGTTCTTC
V gene: TRBV5-4; J gene: TRBJ2-7; clone size: few; D gene: TRBD2; CDR3 protein: CASSLAGTRRAYEQYF; CDR3 DNA: TGTGCCAGCAGCTTGGCCGGGACTAGGAGGGCCTACGAGCAGTACTTC
V gene: TRBV18; J gene: TRBJ2-3; clone size: NA; D gene: TRBD2; CDR3 protein: CASSPPAGGLLTTDTQYF; CDR3 DNA: TGTGCCAGCTCACCACCAGCGGGAGGTCTCTTAACCACAGATACGCAGTATTTT
V gene: TRBV6-4; J gene: TRBJ1-1; clone size: NA; D gene: TRBD1; CDR3 protein: CASSIQGGTEAFF; CDR3 DNA: TGTGCCAGCAGTATCCAGGGGGGAACTGAAGCTTTCTTT
V gene: TRBV10-3; J gene: TRBJ2-7; clone size: few; D gene: NA; CDR3 protein: CAIRVTGLGEQYF; CDR3 DNA: TGTGCCATCCGAGTCACGGGTCTGGGCGAGCAGTACTTC
V gene: TRBV5-6; J gene: TRBJ1-5; clone size: NA; D gene: TRBD1; CDR3 protein: CASSLGRGIGPQHF; CDR3 DNA: TGTGCCAGCAGCTTGGGCAGGGGGATTGGGCCCCAGCATTTT
V gene: TRBV2; J gene: TRBJ2-7; clone size: NA; D gene: TRBD2; CDR3 protein: CASSTLAGGNYEQYF; CDR3 DNA: TGTGCCAGCAGCACTCTAGCGGGAGGTAACTACGAGCAGTACTTC
V gene: TRBV4-1; J gene: TRBJ2-7; clone size: once; D gene: TRBD2; CDR3 protein: CASSQDRLAGVYEQYF; CDR3 DNA: TGCGCCAGCAGCCAAGATCGACTAGCGGGAGTCTACGAGCAGTACTTC
V gene: TRBV28; J gene: TRBJ2-1; clone size: NA; D gene: TRBD1; CDR3 protein: CASSGGQASSYNEQFF; CDR3 DNA: TGTGCCAGCAGTGGGGGACAGGCGAGCTCCTACAATGAGCAGTTCTTC